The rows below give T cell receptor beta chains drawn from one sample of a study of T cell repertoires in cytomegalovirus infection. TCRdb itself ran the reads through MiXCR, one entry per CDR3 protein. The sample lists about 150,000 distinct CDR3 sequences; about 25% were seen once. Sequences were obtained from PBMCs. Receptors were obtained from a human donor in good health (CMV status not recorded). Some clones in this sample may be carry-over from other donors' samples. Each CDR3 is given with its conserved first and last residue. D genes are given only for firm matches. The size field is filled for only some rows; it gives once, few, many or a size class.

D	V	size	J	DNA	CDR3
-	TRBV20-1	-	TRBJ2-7	TGCAGTGCTAGAGATGTGGGGAGGTCCTACGAGCAGTACTTC	CSARDVGRSYEQYF
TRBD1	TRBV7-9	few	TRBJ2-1	TGTGCCAGCAGCCCTCCGGGACAGGGTGGCGAGCAGTTCTTC	CASSPPGQGGEQFF
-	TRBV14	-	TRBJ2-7	TGTGCCAGCAGCCAAGAAGGTCCGTGGATATACGAGCAGTACTTC	CASSQEGPWIYEQYF
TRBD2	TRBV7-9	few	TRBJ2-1	TGTGCCAGCAGTGGGATCGGGACTAGCTCCTACAATGAGCAGTTCTTC	CASSGIGTSSYNEQFF
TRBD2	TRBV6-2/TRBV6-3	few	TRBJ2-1	TGTGCCAGCCGATCCTTTAGCGGGTACAATGAGCAGTTCTTC	CASRSFSGYNEQFF
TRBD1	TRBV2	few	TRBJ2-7	TGTGCCAGCAGAGGTACAGGGGCGTCCTACGAGCAGTACTTC	CASRGTGASYEQYF
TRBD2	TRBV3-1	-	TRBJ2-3	TGTGCCAGCAGCCTTAGCGGGGGGACTAGCACAGATACGCAGTATTTT	CASSLSGGTSTDTQYF
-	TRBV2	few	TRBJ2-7	TGTGCCAGCAGTGTAATGAACGAGCAGTACTTC	CASSVMNEQYF
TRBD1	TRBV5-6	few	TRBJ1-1	TGTGCCAGCAGCTCCCCCAAAATCCCCGGGACAGAGAACACTGAAGCTTTCTTT	CASSSPKIPGTENTEAFF
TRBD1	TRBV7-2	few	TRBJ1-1	TGTGCCAGCAGCGTTGACTCAGGGGGAACAAGGGAAGCTTTCTTT	CASSVDSGGTREAFF
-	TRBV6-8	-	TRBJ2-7	TGTGCCAGCAGTTATTTCCGGGACACTCAAATGGGATCCTACGAGCAGTACTTC	CASSYFRDTQMGSYEQYF
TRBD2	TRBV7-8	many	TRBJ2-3	TGTGCCAGCAGCTTAGCGAGTAGGAGGGAGGGCCGGTATACGCAGTATTTT	CASSLASRREGRYTQYF
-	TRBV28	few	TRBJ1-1	TGTGCCAGCAGTTCTACCCGTGAAGCTTTCTTT	CASSSTREAFF
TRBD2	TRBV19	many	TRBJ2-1	TGTGCCAGTAGTATAGGTAGCGGGAGTTATCCGCCATTCAATGAGCAGTTCTTC	CASSIGSGSYPPFNEQFF
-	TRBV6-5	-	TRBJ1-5	TGTGCCAGCACCCAGCGCGATGGGCAGCCCCAGCATTTT	CASTQRDGQPQHF
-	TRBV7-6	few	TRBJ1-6	TGTGCCAGCAGCTTAGGGGGCACGCTGACCCTTAATTCACCCCTCCACTTT	CASSLGGTLTLNSPLHF
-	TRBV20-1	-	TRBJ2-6	TGCAGTGCTAGTGTAGGGCTTGGGGCCAACGTCCTGACTTTC	CSASVGLGANVLTF
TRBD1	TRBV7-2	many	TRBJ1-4	TGTGCCAGCAGCCTACAGGGGGGATCTAATGAAAAACTGTTTTTT	CASSLQGGSNEKLFF
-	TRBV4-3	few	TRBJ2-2	TGCGCCAGCAGCCAAACCCCTTTAAGAGGGAACACCGGGGAGCTGTTTTTT	CASSQTPLRGNTGELFF
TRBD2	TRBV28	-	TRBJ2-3	TGTGCCAGCAGCCCACCTGGCGGGAGGGCCGGAACAGATACGCAGTATTTT	CASSPPGGRAGTDTQYF
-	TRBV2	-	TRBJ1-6	TGTGCCAGCAGTGAAGGGAACTCCTATAATTCACCCCTCCACTTT	CASSEGNSYNSPLHF
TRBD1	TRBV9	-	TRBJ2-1	TGTGCCAGCAGCGTAGTAGGGGGCACCTACAATGAGCAGTTCTTC	CASSVVGGTYNEQFF
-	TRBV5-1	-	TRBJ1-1	TGCGCCAGCAGCTCTTGGGACCGAAACACTGAAGCTTTCTTT	CASSSWDRNTEAFF
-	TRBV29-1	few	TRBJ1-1	TGCAGCGCGACGGTAATGAACACTGAAGCTTTCTTT	CSATVMNTEAFF
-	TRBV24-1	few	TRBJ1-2	TGTGCCACCAGTGATTTAGGACGGGGCTACACCTTC	CATSDLGRGYTF
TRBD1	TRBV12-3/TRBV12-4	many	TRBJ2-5	TGTGCCAGCAGCCCACAGACAGGGGGTGTGACCCAGTACTTC	CASSPQTGGVTQYF
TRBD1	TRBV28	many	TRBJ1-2	TGTGCCAGCAGTTTCGGGGGACAGGGCCTTACCTATGGCTACACCTTC	CASSFGGQGLTYGYTF
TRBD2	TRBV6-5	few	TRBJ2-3	TGTGCCAGCAGTCCCGAGTGGAGCGGGGGCACAGATACGCAGTATTTT	CASSPEWSGGTDTQYF
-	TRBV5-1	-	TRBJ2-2	TGCGCCAGCAGCTTGCCCGGGAGAGGGGAGCTGTTTTTT	CASSLPGRGELFF
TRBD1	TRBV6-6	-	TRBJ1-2	TGTGCCAGCGAACGGGACAGGGGGCAGGGCTACACCTTC	CASERDRGQGYTF
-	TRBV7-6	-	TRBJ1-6	TGTGCCAGCAGCCCCATTCTCACCGATTCACCCCTCCACTTT	CASSPILTDSPLHF
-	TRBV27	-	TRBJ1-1	TGTGCCAGCATGCGGGGGGCGATGTACACTGAAGCTTTCTTT	CASMRGAMYTEAFF
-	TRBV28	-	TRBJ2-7	TGTGCCAGCAGTTCCTTTGGGGGTCCCTCTAAGTACGAGCAGTACTTC	CASSSFGGPSKYEQYF
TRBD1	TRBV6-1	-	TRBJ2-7	TGTGCCAGCAGTGAAGTGGACAGGTCCTCCTACGAGCAGTACTTC	CASSEVDRSSYEQYF
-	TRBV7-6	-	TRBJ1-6	TGTGCCAGCAGCTTAACAGCTAATTCACCCCTCCACTTT	CASSLTANSPLHF